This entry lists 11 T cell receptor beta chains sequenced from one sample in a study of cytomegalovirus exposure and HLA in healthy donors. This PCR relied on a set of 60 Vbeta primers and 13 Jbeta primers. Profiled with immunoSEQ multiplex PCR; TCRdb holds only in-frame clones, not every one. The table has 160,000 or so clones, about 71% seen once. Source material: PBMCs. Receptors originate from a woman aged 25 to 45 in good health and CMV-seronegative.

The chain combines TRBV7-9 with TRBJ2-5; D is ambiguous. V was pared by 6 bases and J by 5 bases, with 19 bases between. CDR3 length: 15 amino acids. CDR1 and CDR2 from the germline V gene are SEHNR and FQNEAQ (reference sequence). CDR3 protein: CASRGGGSVWETQYF. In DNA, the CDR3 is TGTGCCAGCAGGGGTGGTGGAAGCGTGTGGGAGACCCAGTACTTC.

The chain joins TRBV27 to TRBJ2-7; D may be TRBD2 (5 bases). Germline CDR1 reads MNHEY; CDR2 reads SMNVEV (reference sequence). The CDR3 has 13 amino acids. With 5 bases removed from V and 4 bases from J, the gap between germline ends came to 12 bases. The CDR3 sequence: CASSAGVPYEQYF. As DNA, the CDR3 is TGTGCCAGCAGTGCCGGGGTACCGTACGAGCAGTACTTC.

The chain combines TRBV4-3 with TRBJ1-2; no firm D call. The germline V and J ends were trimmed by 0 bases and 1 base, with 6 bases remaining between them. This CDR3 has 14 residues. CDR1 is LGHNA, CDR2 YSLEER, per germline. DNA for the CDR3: TGCGCCAGCAGCCAAGATCGTTTTAACTATGGCTACACCTTC. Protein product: CASSQDRFNYGYTF.

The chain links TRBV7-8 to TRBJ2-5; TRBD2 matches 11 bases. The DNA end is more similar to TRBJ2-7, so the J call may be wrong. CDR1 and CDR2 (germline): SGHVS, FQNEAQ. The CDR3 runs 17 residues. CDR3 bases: TGTGCCAGCAACCCGGGACTAGCGGCCACTTGGAGTTACGAGCAGTACTTC. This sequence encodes CASNPGLAATWSYEQYF.

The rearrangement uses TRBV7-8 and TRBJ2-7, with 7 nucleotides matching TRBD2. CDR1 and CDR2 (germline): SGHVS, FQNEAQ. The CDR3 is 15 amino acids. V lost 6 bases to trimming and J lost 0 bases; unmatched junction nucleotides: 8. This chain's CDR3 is CASRLRAGPSYEQYF. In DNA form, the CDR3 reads TGTGCCAGCAGGCTTAGAGCGGGACCCTCCTACGAGCAGTACTTC. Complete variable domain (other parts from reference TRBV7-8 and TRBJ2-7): GAGVSQSPRYKVAKRGQDVALRCDPISGHVSLFWYQQALGQGPEFLTYFQNEAQLDKSGLPSDRFFAERPEGSVSTLKIQRTQQEDSAVYLCASRLRAGPSYEQYFGPGTRLTVT.

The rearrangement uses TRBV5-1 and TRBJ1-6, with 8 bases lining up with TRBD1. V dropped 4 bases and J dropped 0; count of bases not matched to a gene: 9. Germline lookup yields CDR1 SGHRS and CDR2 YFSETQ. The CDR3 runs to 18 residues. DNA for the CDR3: TGCGCCAGCAGCACCGGACAGGGTGGTAGCTCCTATAATTCACCCCTCCACTTT. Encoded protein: CASSTGQGGSSYNSPLHF. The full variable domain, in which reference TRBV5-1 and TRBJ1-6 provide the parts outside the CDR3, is KAGVTQTPRYLIKTRGQQVTLSCSPISGHRSVSWYQQTPGQGLQFLFEYFSETQRNKGNFPGRFSGRQFSNSRSEMNVSTLELGDSALYLCASSTGQGGSSYNSPLHFGNGTRLTVT.

The CDR3 coding sequence is TGTGCCAGCAGCTTAACCAGACTAGCGGCTCAAGGGACCGGGGAGCTGTTTTTT. Encoded protein: CASSLTRLAAQGTGELFF. This chain links TRBV11-2 with TRBJ2-2, with 9 nucleotides matching TRBD2. Germline V CDR1 and CDR2: SGHAT, FQNNGV. This CDR3 region has 18 residues. The V gene end was trimmed by 2 bases and the J gene end by 5 bases; junction bases not matched to a gene: 12.

The DNA for the CDR3 is TGTGCCACCAGCAGAGATAGCGGGGGTTACAATGAGCAGTTCTTC. This encodes CATSRDSGGYNEQFF. V gene TRBV15 combines with J gene TRBJ2-1, with TRBD2 matching 9 bases. CDR1 LNHNV and CDR2 YYDKDF come from the germline V gene (reference sequence). V was clipped by 0 bases and J by 4 bases; unmatched bases: 1. CDR3 size: 15 residues.

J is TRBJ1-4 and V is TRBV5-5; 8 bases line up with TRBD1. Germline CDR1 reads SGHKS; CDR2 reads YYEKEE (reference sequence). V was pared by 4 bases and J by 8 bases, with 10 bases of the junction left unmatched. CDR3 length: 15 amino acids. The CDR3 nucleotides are TGTGCCAGCAGCCGGAGACAGGGGATGGGGGAAAAACTGTTTTTT. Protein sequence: CASSRRQGMGEKLFF.

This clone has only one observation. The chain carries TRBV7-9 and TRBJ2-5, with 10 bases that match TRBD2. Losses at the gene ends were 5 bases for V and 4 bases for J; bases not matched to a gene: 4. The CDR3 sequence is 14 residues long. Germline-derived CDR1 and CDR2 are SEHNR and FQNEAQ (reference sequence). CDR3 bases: TGTGCCAGCAGCCCGGGACTAGCGAGAGAGACCCAGTACTTC. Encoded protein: CASSPGLARETQYF.

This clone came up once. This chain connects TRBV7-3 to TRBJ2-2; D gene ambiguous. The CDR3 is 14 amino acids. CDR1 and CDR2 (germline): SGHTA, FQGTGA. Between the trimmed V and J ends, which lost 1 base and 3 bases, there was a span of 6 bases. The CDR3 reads CASSLSIDTGELFF. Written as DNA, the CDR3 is TGTGCCAGCAGCTTAAGTATAGACACCGGGGAGCTGTTTTTT.